This T cell receptor beta chain was sequenced during a study of T cells in Graves' hyperthyroidism and ophthalmopathy. Across the whole study: Before treatment of any kind, peripheral blood was taken at initial diagnosis.

Uncontrolled infection, other autoimmune disease, pregnancy and lactation each barred patients from inclusion. RNA transcripts yielded amplified TCR beta CDR3 regions. TCR CDR3 underwent first-round RT-PCR with the HTBI primer set. TCRdb re-analysed the multiplex PCR reads in MiXCR, keeping a single row per CDR3 protein. The repertoire has approximately 320,000 distinct CDR3 sequences, approximately 15% of them found once; the top ten carry around a third. Trimming shortened V by 4 bases and J by 9 bases, and 16 bases separated the two germline ends. The CDR3 has 14 amino acids. Germline V gene sequence: CDR1 LGHDT, CDR2 YNNKEL (reference sequence). This clonotype was seen a handful of times.

The genes are TRBV3-1 and TRBJ2-4, with D possibly matching TRBD2 (5 bases). The clonotype originates from a man younger than 40 with Graves' hyperthyroidism. Sequenced material: blood. CDR3 in DNA: TGTGCCAGCAGCCTTAGGGTGGGAGAAAGCATTCAGTACTTC. Translation gives CASSLRVGESIQYF.